These 10 T cell receptor beta chains were sequenced from one sample in a study of T cell clones after liver transplantation. TCRdb's table, derived via immunoSEQ multiplex PCR, lists solely in-frame clones and lacks some. The sample has over 100,000 clones; approximately 78% are singletons. Sequenced here: CD4+ T cells from blood, sampled before liver transplant. The receptors shown here come from a human donor who received a liver transplant.

This clone showed up just once. This chain connects TRBV5-6 to TRBJ2-2, with TRBD1 as a possible D gene (6 bases). CDR3 length: 15 residues. V lost 1 base, J lost 1 base, and 8 bases lay in between. Germline V gene lookup returns CDR1 SGHDT and CDR2 YYEEEE. This CDR3 is CASSLQDRNTGELFF. The CDR3 DNA reads as TGTGCCAGCAGCTTGCAGGACAGGAACACCGGGGAGCTGTTTTTT.

The chain uses TRBV28 and TRBJ1-2; a weak D match, TRBD1 (6 bases). Germline V gene lookup returns CDR1 MDHEN and CDR2 SYDVKM. This CDR3 has 12 amino acids. V dropped 4 bases and J dropped 8 bases, with 11 bases sitting between them. CDR3 sequence reads: CASSSGTRGYTF. CDR3 DNA sequence: TGTGCCAGCAGTTCCGGGACACGGGGCTACACCTTC.

The chain recombines TRBV5-4 with TRBJ2-5, with TRBD1 identical over 9 bases. This CDR3 has 15 amino acids. Germline V gene lookup returns CDR1 SGHNT and CDR2 YYREEE (reference sequence). The ends lost 5 bases at V and 4 bases at J; junction bases unmatched: 9. The CDR3 here is CASSLPGQGLETQYF. The CDR3 bases are TGTGCCAGCAGTCTCCCGGGACAGGGCCTAGAGACCCAGTACTTC.

The rearrangement links TRBV13 to TRBJ2-1, with D possibly being TRBD2 (5 bases). Germline V gene data show CDR1 as PRHDT and CDR2 as FYEKMQ (reference sequence). This CDR3 has 16 amino acids. V lost 3 bases and J lost 0, with 12 bases in between. CDR3 coding DNA: TGTGCCAGCAGCTTCAAGCGGCAGAGCTCCTACAATGAGCAGTTCTTC. Translated, it gives CASSFKRQSSYNEQFF. Full variable domain (rest looked up from reference TRBV13 and TRBJ2-1): AAGVIQSPRHLIKEKRETATLKCYPIPRHDTVYWYQQGPGQDPQFLISFYEKMQSDKGSIPDRFSAQQFSDYHSELNMSSLELGDSALYFCASSFKRQSSYNEQFFGPGTRLTVL.

This clone was counted a single time. The chain recombines TRBV30 with TRBJ1-2; no firm D call. V shed 5 bases and J shed 8 bases, with 18 bases lying between them. From germline, CDR1 is GTSNPN and CDR2 SVGIG (reference sequence). The CDR3 has 13 amino acids. CDR3 coding DNA: TGTGCCTGGGCACTCTTGGGAGCTCGGGGCTACACCTTC. It translates to CAWALLGARGYTF.

Details on this clone: The same CDR3 is also encoded by other DNA sequences in this sample. The V call is TRBV6-5, the J call TRBJ1-4; D might be TRBD1 (5 bases). Trimming shortened V by 2 bases and J by 1 base, and 5 bases separated the two germline ends. CDR3 length equals 14 residues. Germline V gives CDR1 MNHEY, CDR2 SVGAGI. The CDR3 is CASSYGGTNEKLFF. CDR3 sequence (DNA): TGTGCCAGCAGTTACGGGGGAACTAATGAAAAACTGTTTTTT.

The rearrangement links TRBV6-5 to TRBJ1-2; no clear D. This CDR3 spans 11 amino acids. The germline V gene encodes CDR1 MNHEY and CDR2 SVGAGI. V was pared by 9 bases and J by 7 bases, with 12 bases between. The CDR3 sequence: CARLKLSGYTF. The CDR3, as DNA: TGTGCCAGACTTAAGCTGTCTGGCTACACCTTC.

The rearrangement links TRBV6-1 to TRBJ2-5; D is perhaps TRBD1 or TRBD2 (6 bases each). The germline V gene has CDR1 MNHNS and CDR2 SASEGT. There are 14 residues in the CDR3. V lost 1 base and J lost 6, with 12 bases in between. The CDR3 spells CASSEDTGRQTQYF. Written as DNA, the CDR3 is TGTGCCAGCAGTGAAGATACAGGGAGGCAGACCCAGTACTTC.

The chain combines TRBV19 with TRBJ2-2, with TRBD2 as a possible D gene (6 bases). Trimming stripped 3 bases from V and 5 bases from J, with 13 bases between. Germline assignment: CDR1 LNHDA and CDR2 SQIVND (reference sequence). There are 15 residues in the CDR3. CDR3 nucleotides: TGTGCCAGTAGTATTGGCGGGGATGGGACCGGGGAGCTGTTTTTT. Protein sequence: CASSIGGDGTGELFF.

This sequence joins TRBV18 and TRBJ1-3, with D possibly matching TRBD1 (5 bases). This CDR3 region has 16 residues. Germline CDR1 KGHSH, CDR2 LQKENI. Trimming left V 3 bases short and J 3 bases short, with 15 bases between. CDR3 in amino acids: CASSPRTRGGGNTIYF. The CDR3 region has the DNA TGTGCCAGCTCACCTAGGACAAGGGGAGGTGGAAACACCATATATTTT.